The T cell receptor beta chain described here comes from a study of CD8 T cells in Susac syndrome. The study sequenced TCR beta in blood CD8+ and CD4+ T cells. Reverse transcription of about 0.5 to 1 ug RNA was carried out with random hexamers. TCRdb analysed the immunoSEQ multiplex PCR reads with MiXCR anew, one entry per CDR3 protein. The sample holds under 200,000 distinct CDR3 sequences; roughly nine tenths are singletons and the top ten take 0.085% to 0.09%. The germline V gene has CDR1 MDHEN and CDR2 SYDVKM. This CDR3 region has 15 residues. With V trimmed by 6 bases and J by 1 base, 9 bases remained unmatched.

This receptor was obtained from a human donor with Susac syndrome. The sample consisted of CD4+ T cells from PBMCs. The genes are TRBV28 and TRBJ2-7; TRBD1 agrees at 7 bases. The CDR3: CASRSRQGTSYEQYF. CDR3 nucleotide sequence: TGTGCCAGCAGATCACGACAGGGCACATCCTACGAGCAGTACTTC.